Listed here are 20 T cell receptor beta chains from one sample, sequenced in a study of control samples from healthy donors and cancer patients. Sequenced by immunoSEQ multiplex PCR; TCRdb stores in-frame clones only, minus some. This repertoire shows some 150,000 clones, approximately 96% found once; its top ten account for just over 1%. Sequencing input: blood. The receptors originated from a woman in her 30s in good health.

The J gene is TRBJ2-3, the V gene TRBV12-3 or TRBV12-4, with D uncertain. This CDR3 has 12 amino acids. V was clipped by 5 bases and J by 6 bases, with 9 bases between them. The CDR3 reads CASSLQLDTQYF. The CDR3 DNA reads as TGTGCCAGCAGTCTCCAGCTGGATACGCAGTATTTT.

This chain links TRBV6-1 with TRBJ1-2; no reliable D call. The germline CDR1 and CDR2 sequences are MNHNS and SASEGT. Trimming took 2 bases from V and 2 from J, leaving 6 bases between them. The CDR3 has 13 residues. The CDR3: CASSEKENYGYTF. The CDR3 DNA reads as TGTGCCAGCAGTGAAAAAGAAAACTATGGCTACACCTTC.

The chain employs TRBV7-3 and TRBJ2-5; weak D call: TRBD1 (7 bases). V was trimmed by 2 bases and J by 7 bases, leaving 11 bases between them. The CDR3 covers 13 residues. Germline V lookup: CDR1 SGHTA, CDR2 FQGTGA. CDR3 protein: CASSLQGEATQYF. As DNA, the CDR3 is TGTGCCAGCAGCTTACAGGGGGAGGCGACCCAGTACTTC.

J is TRBJ2-7 and V is TRBV5-4; 9 bases align to TRBD2. Germline loops: CDR1 SGHNT, CDR2 YYREEE (reference sequence). CDR3 length: 15 residues. The V gene end was trimmed by 2 bases and the J gene end by 5 bases; junction bases not matched to a gene: 8. DNA of the CDR3: TGTGCCAGCAGCTTAGCGGGAGGTATTTCGCACGAGCAGTACTTC. It is translated as CASSLAGGISHEQYF.

The chain couples TRBV28 to TRBJ1-1; a weak D match, TRBD1 (6 bases). Germline V CDR1 and CDR2: MDHEN, SYDVKM. Trimming removed 3 bases at V and 1 base at J, with 12 bases between. The CDR3 extends over 15 amino acids. For the CDR3, the DNA is TGTGCCAGCAGTTTGCAGGGGATTGGGAACACTGAAGCTTTCTTT. This sequence encodes CASSLQGIGNTEAFF. Combining the CDR3 with reference TRBV28 and TRBJ1-1 gives the whole variable domain DVKVTQSSRYLVKRTGEKVFLECVQDMDHENMFWYRQDPGLGLRLIYFSYDVKMKEKGDIPEGYSVSREKKERFSLILESASTNQTSMYLCASSLQGIGNTEAFFGQGTRLTVV.

The CDR3 DNA follows: TGTGCCAGCAGCGCCTCGGACGGCATTTACGAGCAGTACTTC. Amino acid sequence: CASSASDGIYEQYF. V usage is TRBV9 and J usage is TRBJ2-7; unclear D gene. Trimming cost V 3 bases and J 4 bases, with 14 bases left between them. This CDR3 is built from 14 residues. Germline V lookup: CDR1 SGDLS, CDR2 YYNGEE. Full variable domain (outside the CDR3, taken from reference TRBV9 and TRBJ2-7): DSGVTQTPKHLITATGQRVTLRCSPRSGDLSVYWYQQSLDQGLQFLIQYYNGEERAKGNILERFSAQQFPDLHSELNLSSLELGDSALYFCASSASDGIYEQYFGPGTRLTVT.

The V and J genes are TRBV27 and TRBJ2-7, with a tentative D call TRBD2 (6 bases). The germline V gene encodes CDR1 MNHEY and CDR2 SMNVEV (reference sequence). This CDR3 has 15 amino acids. V lost 4 bases, J lost 3 bases, and 16 bases lay in between. Here the CDR3 DNA reads TGTGCCAGCAGTTCTAGGTGGGGGGTCCTCTACGAGCAGTACTTC. This sequence encodes CASSSRWGVLYEQYF.

The chain has TRBV3-1 (or the pseudogene TRBV3-2) and TRBJ2-6; D gene unclear. The CDR3 totals 15 residues. V was cut by 4 bases and J by 0 bases, with 7 bases left in between. Germline V gives CDR1 LGHDT, CDR2 YNNKEL (reference sequence). The CDR3 loop is CASSPDFSGANVLTF. The CDR3 DNA sequence: TGTGCCAGCAGCCCCGATTTCTCTGGGGCCAACGTCCTGACTTTC.

CDR3 sequence reads: CASSLSGGQPQHF. In DNA, the CDR3 is TGTGCCAGTAGTCTAAGCGGTGGTCAGCCCCAGCATTTT. The gene calls are TRBV19 and TRBJ1-5; D gene unclear. This CDR3 contains 13 residues. Germline CDR1 and CDR2: LNHDA and SQIVND (reference sequence). The germline V and J ends were trimmed by 5 bases and 6 bases, with 11 bases remaining between them.

The CDR3: CASSQGTVEQYF. The CDR3 bases are TGTGCCAGCAGCCAAGGGACGGTAGAGCAGTACTTC. This chain uses TRBV14 with TRBJ2-7; the D is unclear. V lost 1 base to trimming and J lost 7 bases, with 8 bases between them. Germline CDR1 and CDR2: SGHDN and FVKESK. The CDR3 length is 12 residues.

The chain recombines TRBV5-1 with TRBJ2-6, with a possible D match to TRBD1 (5 bases). V was cut by 4 bases and J by 0 bases, with 8 bases left in between. Germline assignment: CDR1 SGHRS and CDR2 YFSETQ. The CDR3 is made up of 15 amino acids. The CDR3 bases are TGCGCCAGCAGCACCAGGGTCTCTGGGGCCAACGTCCTGACTTTC. Translating gives CASSTRVSGANVLTF.

The V and J genes are TRBV6-5 and TRBJ1-1; 10 positions agree with TRBD1. The CDR3 is made up of 12 amino acids. With 6 bases clipped from V and 8 bases from J, the junction kept 3 bases outside the gene matches. Germline values: CDR1 MNHEY, CDR2 SVGAGI. The CDR3 DNA follows: TGTGCCAGCAGCGCGGGACAGGGGGAAGCTTTCTTT. This encodes CASSAGQGEAFF.

DNA for the CDR3: TGTGCCAGCAGCCCTACCCGGGACAGGGGGAACAATGAGCAGTTCTTC. This translates into CASSPTRDRGNNEQFF. The rearrangement links TRBV7-9 to TRBJ2-1; TRBD1 matches 11 bases. CDR1 is SEHNR, CDR2 FQNEAQ, per germline (reference sequence). Trimming removed 5 bases from V and 5 bases from J; junction bases left unmatched: 8. CDR3 size: 16 residues.

DNA of the CDR3: TGTGCCAGCAGTTGGGACAACAATCAGCCCCAGCATTTT. Its protein is CASSWDNNQPQHF. The J gene is TRBJ1-5, the V gene TRBV12-3 or TRBV12-4, with TRBD1 as a possible D gene (6 bases). This CDR3 contains 13 residues. Trimming cost V 4 bases and J 3 bases, with 7 bases left between them.

The chain employs TRBV7-3 and TRBJ2-5; 9 bases match TRBD1. The CDR3 has 13 amino acids. With V trimmed by 4 bases and J by 5 bases, 2 bases remained unmatched. Germline CDR1 and CDR2: SGHTA and FQGTGA. The CDR3 nucleotides are TGTGCCAGCAGCTCGGGGACAGGGGAGACCCAGTACTTC. The encoded protein is CASSSGTGETQYF. Full variable domain (outside the CDR3, taken from reference TRBV7-3 and TRBJ2-5): GAGVSQTPSNKVTEKGKYVELRCDPISGHTALYWYRQSLGQGPEFLIYFQGTGAADDSGLPNDRFFAVRPEGSVSTLKIQRTERGDSAVYLCASSSGTGETQYFGPGTRLLVL.

This chain connects TRBV25-1 to TRBJ2-3; TRBD2 aligns across 11 bases. Looked up from germline, CDR1 is MGHDK and CDR2 is SYGVNS. The V and J ends lost 4 bases and 9 bases, in that order; junction bases with no gene match: 9. The CDR3 consists of 15 residues. As DNA, the CDR3 is TGTGCCAGCAGTGGTCTAGCGGGGGGCCCCGGCACGCAGTATTTT. Amino acid sequence: CASSGLAGGPGTQYF.

V and J are TRBV11-1 and TRBJ2-7; D is tentatively TRBD1 or TRBD2 (5 bases each). V was cut by 5 bases and J by 2 bases, with 7 bases left in between. In germline, CDR1 is SGHAT, CDR2 FQDESV (reference sequence). The CDR3 extends over 12 amino acids. The CDR3 reads CASSQGAYEQYF. In nucleotides, the CDR3 is TGTGCCAGCAGCCAGGGAGCCTACGAGCAGTACTTC.

The V gene is TRBV28, the J gene TRBJ1-1; a weak D match, TRBD1 (5 bases). Germline V gene data show CDR1 as MDHEN and CDR2 as SYDVKM. The CDR3 has 16 amino acids. V dropped 11 bases and J dropped 0 bases, with 22 bases sitting between them. The CDR3 region has the DNA TGTGCCTCCTACGCCGGGACCCTTAACTTGAACACTGAAGCTTTCTTT. Its translation: CASYAGTLNLNTEAFF.

The chain carries TRBV5-1 and TRBJ2-1; the D is unclear. The V gene's germline CDR1 is SGHRS and CDR2 YFSETQ. This CDR3 is 12 amino acids long. The ends were cut back, 3 bases at V and 8 bases at J, with 9 bases in the middle. CDR3 region: CASSSKTHEQFF. The CDR3 coding sequence is TGCGCCAGCAGCTCCAAGACCCATGAGCAGTTCTTC.

This chain links TRBV29-1 with TRBJ1-2; the D gene is possibly TRBD1 (6 bases). The V end was cut by 6 bases, the J end by 7 bases, with 15 bases between. The CDR3 runs 12 residues. The germline V gene encodes CDR1 SQVTM and CDR2 ANQGSEA. The CDR3 nucleotides read TGCAGCGTCATGACAGGTGACCGTGGCTACACCTTC. This gives the protein CSVMTGDRGYTF.